The 9 T cell receptor beta chains below were found in one sample sequenced in a study of control samples from healthy donors and cancer patients. Sequenced by immunoSEQ multiplex PCR; TCRdb stores in-frame clones only, minus some. The sample comprises around 70,000 clones, about 95% of which are singletons, and more than 2.5% rests with the top ten. The sample taken for sequencing was blood. These receptors were taken from a woman aged 25 to 39 in good health.

This clone appeared a single time. The V gene is TRBV5-4, the J gene TRBJ2-1; D is perhaps TRBD2 (5 bases). The CDR3 length is 12 residues. V gave up 3 bases and J gave up 7 bases, with 8 bases separating them. Germline loops: CDR1 SGHNT, CDR2 YYREEE (reference sequence). The CDR3 DNA follows: TGTGCCAGCAGCTCCCTAGCTAATGAGCAGTTCTTC. Translated, it gives CASSSLANEQFF.

The rearrangement links TRBV6-5 to TRBJ1-6; D gene uncertain. The CDR3 contains 11 residues. V lost 7 bases and J 6 bases, leaving 4 bases between the germline ends. CDR1 and CDR2 from the germline V gene are MNHEY and SVGAGI. This CDR3 reads CASNINSPLHF. For the CDR3, the DNA is TGTGCCAGCAACATTAATTCACCCCTCCACTTT.

The chain joins TRBV10-3 to TRBJ2-3; 8 bases are a match to TRBD2. Germline V gene data show CDR1 as ENHRY and CDR2 as SYGVKD. The CDR3 covers 16 residues. After removal of 2 bases from V and 2 bases from J, the junction contained 6 bases not matched to a gene. In DNA, the CDR3 is TGTGCCATCAGTGAGCGAAAGCGGGGGAACACAGATACGCAGTATTTT. Its protein is CAISERKRGNTDTQYF.

This clone was seen once. This CDR3 is CASSQDRRVPEAFF. The CDR3 DNA follows: TGTGCCAGCAGCCAAGATAGGCGGGTCCCTGAAGCTTTCTTT. V gene TRBV14 combines with J gene TRBJ1-1; D unclear. This CDR3 spans 14 amino acids. V was cut by 0 bases and J by 6 bases, with 11 bases left in between. Germline V gives CDR1 SGHDN, CDR2 FVKESK.

V usage is TRBV4-1 and J usage is TRBJ2-5; D call uncertain. Germline V CDR1 and CDR2: MGHRA, YSYEKL. V shed 1 base and J shed 2 bases, with 8 bases lying between them. The CDR3 length is 14 residues. DNA for the CDR3: TGCGCCAGCAGCCAAGTTACCAGTCAAGAGACCCAGTACTTC. Protein sequence: CASSQVTSQETQYF.

The chain combines TRBV19 with TRBJ1-2; D perhaps matches TRBD1 (5 bases). The CDR3 has 16 residues. Trimming pared 0 bases from V and 4 bases from J, leaving 15 bases between. Germline V gene sequence: CDR1 LNHDA, CDR2 SQIVND (reference sequence). DNA of the CDR3: TGTGCCAGTAGTATAGATCGGGGGGTGGCCGTCTATGGCTACACCTTC. Translating gives CASSIDRGVAVYGYTF.

The V and J genes are TRBV14 and TRBJ1-1, with unresolved D. Germline loops: CDR1 SGHDN, CDR2 FVKESK. The CDR3 runs to 14 residues. The V end lost 2 bases, the J end lost 0 bases, and 7 bases lay between the germline ends. In DNA form, the CDR3 reads TGTGCCAGCAGCCAACGGGCGATGAACACTGAAGCTTTCTTT. Its translation: CASSQRAMNTEAFF.

This chain uses TRBV10-2 with TRBJ1-6; possibly TRBD1 for D (6 bases). Germline-derived CDR1 and CDR2 are WSHSY and SAAADI. The CDR3 length is 14 residues. V lost 7 bases and J 9 bases, leaving 16 bases between the germline ends. As DNA, the CDR3 is TGCGCCAGCACCGCTGACAGGCGCGCTTCACCCCTCCACTTT. Its translation: CASTADRRASPLHF.

The CDR3 DNA sequence: TGTGCCAGCAGCTCTGGACAGAACGGCTACACCTTC. Protein: CASSSGQNGYTF. The V gene is TRBV5-6, the J gene TRBJ1-2, with D possibly matching TRBD1 (6 bases). CDR3 length: 12 amino acids. Trimming removed 3 bases from V and 8 bases from J, with 11 bases in between. CDR1 and CDR2 (germline): SGHDT, YYEEEE. Full variable domain (missing parts from reference TRBV5-6 and TRBJ1-2): DAGVTQSPTHLIKTRGQQVTLRCSPKSGHDTVSWYQQALGQGPQFIFQYYEEEERQRGNFPDRFSGHQFPNYSSELNVNALLLGDSALYLCASSSGQNGYTFGSGTRLTVV.